This T cell receptor beta chain was observed in a study of shared clonotypes between healthy human individuals. The protocol was immunoSEQ multiplex PCR, while the TCRdb copy is restricted to in-frame clones and leaves out a portion. The sample holds 950,000 to 1,300,000 clones, about 75% seen once. V trimming: 0 bases; J trimming: 8 bases; junction bases outside the gene matches: 3. Germline V lookup: CDR1 SGHNT, CDR2 YYREEE (reference sequence). The CDR3 length is 15 residues. This clone was seen once. The V and J genes are TRBV5-4 and TRBJ1-6, with 9 nucleotides matching TRBD1. Sequenced material: memory CD4+ T cells sorted from blood. Subset in this sample: CD45RA-negative fraction. The origin of this receptor is a man younger than 35 in good health. CDR3 nucleotides: TGTGCCAGCAGCTTGGGACAGGGGGGTGATTCACCCCTCCACTTT. As protein: CASSLGQGGDSPLHF.